This T cell receptor beta chain was sequenced for a study of cytomegalovirus exposure and HLA in healthy donors. Use of 60 Vbeta and 13 Jbeta primers characterized the PCR. The assay was immunoSEQ multiplex PCR, and TCRdb's table has in-frame clones only and misses some. Altogether 150,000 to 200,000 clones are present, about 80% being singletons, with the ten largest covering about 2%. This CDR3 comprises 13 residues. After removal of 6 bases from V and 2 bases from J, the junction contained 2 bases not matched to a gene. Germline lookup yields CDR1 SNHLY and CDR2 FYNNEI. This clone was recorded a few times.

The source of this sequence is a woman under 30 in good health and CMV-seropositive. The sample taken for sequencing was PBMCs. This sequence joins TRBV2 and TRBJ2-3; 7 nucleotides line up with TRBD2. The CDR3 DNA is TGTGCCAGCAGCCGGGACTACACAGATACGCAGTATTTT. Translated: CASSRDYTDTQYF.